This passage covers 28 T cell receptor beta chains from one sample sequenced in a study of identical twins. TCRdb fed the 5' RACE reads into MiXCR, producing one record per CDR3 protein. The sample includes nearly 650,000 distinct CDR3 sequences, around 7.4% of them seen just once. These data also formed part of another study, on yellow fever vaccine responses in identical twins.

Sequencing was carried out using PBMCs. These TCRs come from a woman aged 18-29 years in good health.

V is TRBV15 and J is TRBJ1-3; D might be TRBD1 (6 bases). V dropped 4 bases and J dropped 0 bases, with 13 bases sitting between them. The germline V gene encodes CDR1 LNHNV and CDR2 YYDKDF (reference sequence). CDR3 length: 16 amino acids. For the CDR3, the DNA is TGTGCCACCAGCACCCGACAGGCAACCTCTGGAAACACCATATATTTT. Translating it yields CATSTRQATSGNTIYF.

This chain links TRBV12-3 or TRBV12-4 with TRBJ2-7; TRBD1 matches at 11 bases. The CDR3 contains 14 residues. Losses at the gene ends were 6 bases for V and 6 bases for J; bases not matched to a gene: 7. The CDR3 DNA reads as TGTGCCAGCAGAGCCGGGACAGGGGGTCGCGAGCAGTACTTC. The encoded protein is CASRAGTGGREQYF.

This clonotype has a count of ten or more. V gene TRBV5-5 combines with J gene TRBJ2-7; 7 bases fit TRBD1. Germline V lookup: CDR1 SGHKS, CDR2 YYEKEE (reference sequence). Trimming at V came to 2 bases and at J to 0 bases, leaving 11 bases not matched to a gene. This CDR3 is 17 amino acids long. DNA of the CDR3: TGTGCCAGCAGCTTAACCTCGGGGACAGAGAGCTCCTACGAGCAGTACTTC. Protein product: CASSLTSGTESSYEQYF.

The chain recombines TRBV7-9 with TRBJ2-3, with 7 bases identical to TRBD2. V shed 4 bases, J shed 2 bases, and the junction held 3 bases outside the gene matches. CDR1 and CDR2 from the germline V gene are SEHNR and FQNEAQ (reference sequence). The length of the CDR3 is 14 residues. CDR3: CASSSGGSTDTQYF. CDR3 DNA: TGTGCCAGCAGCTCCGGGGGGTCCACAGATACGCAGTATTTT.

DNA for the CDR3: TGTGCCAGCAGCTTAGGGTATCAGGGGGCAAGGAACACTGAAGCTTTCTTT. This translates into CASSLGYQGARNTEAFF. The chain couples TRBV7-2 to TRBJ1-1, with 8 positions matching TRBD1. This CDR3 comprises 17 residues. CDR1 SGHTA and CDR2 FQGNSA come from the germline V gene. The V gene end was trimmed by 1 base and the J gene end by 1 base; junction bases not matched to a gene: 8. Using reference TRBV7-2 and TRBJ1-1 for the parts outside the CDR3, the full variable domain is GAGVSQSPSNKVTEKGKDVELRCDPISGHTALYWYRQSLGQGLEFLIYFQGNSAPDKSGLPSDRFSAERTGGSVSTLTIQRTQQEDSAVYLCASSLGYQGARNTEAFFGQGTRLTVV.

V gene TRBV19 combines with J gene TRBJ2-4, with unresolved D. The CDR3 runs 13 residues. The germline CDR1 and CDR2 sequences are LNHDA and SQIVND (reference sequence). The germline V and J ends were trimmed by 8 bases and 1 base, with 9 bases remaining between them. This CDR3 reads CASGSLAKNIQYF. The CDR3 DNA reads as TGTGCCAGTGGTAGCCTCGCCAAAAACATTCAGTACTTC.

In its sample, this clonotype was seen a few times. This chain uses TRBV12-3 or TRBV12-4 with TRBJ2-4, with 8 bases aligning to TRBD2. V lost 4 bases and J lost 6; bases outside the gene matches: 2. The CDR3 has 13 amino acids. The CDR3 sequence is CASSSSGGNIQYF. The CDR3 bases are TGTGCCAGCAGTTCAAGCGGGGGAAACATTCAGTACTTC.

V is TRBV3-1 and J is TRBJ2-5, with D perhaps matching TRBD1 (5 bases). CDR3 length: 13 amino acids. V dropped 11 bases and J dropped 4 bases, with 17 bases sitting between them. Germline values: CDR1 LGHDT, CDR2 YNNKEL (reference sequence). CDR3 bases: TGTGCCTCTCAGGCTTCTAGGGGAGAGACCCAGTACTTC. Protein: CASQASRGETQYF.

The chain carries TRBV7-6 and TRBJ2-5; 8 bases agree with TRBD2. The germline V gene encodes CDR1 SGHVS and CDR2 FNYEAQ. The CDR3 has 15 residues. Trimming removed 3 bases from V and 5 bases from J; junction bases left unmatched: 8. The CDR3 sequence: CASSLGPGLVETQYF. The CDR3 DNA sequence: TGTGCCAGCAGCTTGGGTCCGGGACTAGTGGAGACCCAGTACTTC.

This clonotype was seen a handful of times. The genes are TRBV25-1 and TRBJ2-5, with 9 bases that match TRBD2. Per germline, CDR1 MGHDK and CDR2 SYGVNS. V lost 4 bases and J lost 0; bases outside the gene matches: 6. This CDR3 comprises 16 residues. CDR3 sequence (DNA): TGTGCCAGCAGTGGTCTGACTAGCGGAGACCAAGAGACCCAGTACTTC. Encoded protein: CASSGLTSGDQETQYF.

The chain employs TRBV27 and TRBJ2-1; D perhaps matches TRBD2 (6 bases). CDR1 is MNHEY, CDR2 SMNVEV, per germline (reference sequence). This CDR3 contains 18 residues. Trimming took off 3 bases at V and 0 bases at J, with 18 bases between the two ends. CDR3 loop: CASSLGDWPGNSYNEQFF. In DNA, the CDR3 is TGTGCCAGCAGTTTGGGGGACTGGCCTGGGAACTCCTACAATGAGCAGTTCTTC.

This clonotype was recorded a few times. The V and J genes are TRBV2 and TRBJ1-5; TRBD1 agrees at 8 bases. CDR1 is SNHLY and CDR2 is FYNNEI in the germline V gene. After removal of 5 bases from V and 4 bases from J, the junction contained 7 bases not matched to a gene. The CDR3 sequence is 15 residues long. CDR3 sequence: CASSRDRWTNQPQHF. CDR3 coding DNA: TGTGCCAGCAGTCGGGACAGGTGGACGAATCAGCCCCAGCATTTT.

This clonotype turned up a few times. V gene TRBV28 combines with J gene TRBJ2-3; 7 bases agree with TRBD2. CDR3 size: 15 residues. The germline V gene encodes CDR1 MDHEN and CDR2 SYDVKM. With 6 bases clipped from V and 2 bases from J, the junction kept 8 bases outside the gene matches. CDR3 nucleotides: TGTGCCAGCAGCCATCTAGCGGATACCACAGATACGCAGTATTTT. It yields the protein CASSHLADTTDTQYF.

This clonotype was picked up many times. The J gene is TRBJ2-1, the V gene TRBV7-2; D perhaps matches TRBD1 (5 bases). The V gene's germline CDR1 is SGHTA and CDR2 FQGNSA. CDR3 length: 14 amino acids. V dropped 5 bases and J dropped 1 base, with 9 bases sitting between them. In DNA form, the CDR3 reads TGTGCCAGCAGCCCCCGACAGTCCTACAATGAGCAGTTCTTC. This encodes CASSPRQSYNEQFF.

The sample holds a few counts of this clonotype. The V and J genes are TRBV6-5 and TRBJ1-1; a possible D gene is TRBD1 (5 bases). The V end was cut by 3 bases, the J end by 10 bases, with 18 bases between. The CDR3 runs 14 residues. The germline V gene has CDR1 MNHEY and CDR2 SVGAGI. This chain's CDR3 is CASSYSPGPGRAFF. The CDR3 nucleotides are TGTGCCAGCAGTTATAGTCCGGGGCCGGGGCGAGCTTTCTTT.

This clonotype came up a few times. The chain links TRBV29-1 to TRBJ1-2, with TRBD1 identical over 11 bases. This CDR3 is 14 amino acids long. CDR1 is SQVTM and CDR2 is ANQGSEA in the germline V gene. Trimming removed 7 bases from V and 3 bases from J; junction bases left unmatched: 7. CDR3 amino acids: CSAGGDRGDYGYTF. The CDR3 DNA sequence: TGCAGCGCCGGCGGGGACAGGGGGGACTATGGCTACACCTTC.

This clonotype was seen at least ten times. The chain has TRBV6-6 and TRBJ2-1, with no clear D. This CDR3 spans 11 amino acids. Germline V gene lookup returns CDR1 MNHNY and CDR2 SVGAGI (reference sequence). Trimming removed 2 bases from V and 15 bases from J, with 11 bases in between. The CDR3 spells CASSYGLDRFF. The CDR3 DNA reads TGTGCCAGCAGTTACGGGCTAGATAGGTTCTTC.

This clonotype has just a few counts. V usage is TRBV10-1 and J usage is TRBJ2-7; D is undetermined. This CDR3 region has 15 residues. Germline-derived CDR1 and CDR2 are WNHNN and SYGVQD (reference sequence). Trimming removed 0 bases at V and 3 bases at J, with 12 bases between. CDR3 in amino acids: CASSESRNSRYEQYF. CDR3 DNA: TGCGCCAGCAGTGAGTCTCGTAACTCCCGCTACGAGCAGTACTTC.

This chain joins TRBV6-5 and TRBJ1-1; D gene unclear. The CDR3 is 15 residues long. The germline V gene has CDR1 MNHEY and CDR2 SVGAGI. Between the trimmed V and J ends, which lost 2 bases and 10 bases, there was a span of 20 bases. In DNA, the CDR3 is TGTGCCAGCAGTTACGCTCCGACCGGGGTTCGCGTAGCTTTCTTT. This encodes CASSYAPTGVRVAFF.

The CDR3 DNA is TGCAGCGTGTGGGGGGACAGGGACACCCCAGATACGCAGTATTTT. Translated, it gives CSVWGDRDTPDTQYF. The rearrangement uses TRBV29-1 and TRBJ2-3; 9 bases are a match to TRBD1. Germline-derived CDR1 and CDR2 are SQVTM and ANQGSEA. The CDR3 has 15 amino acids. With V trimmed by 6 bases and J by 4 bases, 11 bases remained unmatched.

This clonotype was counted a few times. The chain has TRBV29-1 and TRBJ2-5, with TRBD1 matching over 8 bases. Germline-derived CDR1 and CDR2 are SQVTM and ANQGSEA. The CDR3 is 15 amino acids. J lost 5 bases, V lost 7 bases, and 15 bases had no gene match. For the CDR3, the DNA is TGCAGCGCCGCTCCTGGACAGGGCTCCGGGGAGACCCAGTACTTC. Translated, it gives CSAAPGQGSGETQYF.

This clonotype has a count of ten or more. The V call is TRBV27, the J call TRBJ1-2; a weak D match, TRBD1 (6 bases). CDR3 length equals 13 residues. Germline CDR1 reads MNHEY; CDR2 reads SMNVEV (reference sequence). Deletions cut 5 bases from V and 6 bases from J, with 13 bases between. The CDR3 DNA reads as TGTGCCAGCAGTGTTGTCAGGGGAGATGGCTACACCTTC. Protein: CASSVVRGDGYTF.

Here the CDR3 DNA reads TGCAGTGCTAGGGCCCGGGACAGACACAATGAGCAGTTCTTC. It specifies CSARARDRHNEQFF. The J gene is TRBJ2-1, the V gene TRBV20-1; 7 nucleotides match TRBD1. This CDR3 region has 14 residues. CDR1 and CDR2 (germline): DFQATT, SNEGSKA (reference sequence). V shed 3 bases, J shed 5 bases, and the junction held 7 bases outside the gene matches.

This clonotype showed up just once. Since a much larger clone is just one base distant, this may be a read error. A read error is likely, as this CDR3 ends without the conserved phenylalanine or tryptophan. The chain combines TRBV29-1 with TRBJ2-3, with D hard to call. Per the germline V gene, CDR1 is SQVTM and CDR2 is ANQGSEA. The CDR3 loop spans 13 amino acids. V lost 4 bases to trimming and J lost 2 bases, with 10 bases between them. In nucleotides, the CDR3 is TGCAGCGTTGGAACTATCACCACAGATACGCAGTATCTT. The encoded protein is CSVGTITTDTQYL.

At least ten counts were recorded for this clonotype. V is TRBV29-1 and J is TRBJ1-4, with TRBD1 matching over 12 bases. The length of the CDR3 is 14 residues. Germline CDR1 reads SQVTM; CDR2 reads ANQGSEA. The trim removed 7 bases at V and 8 bases at J, leaving 8 bases unmatched. The CDR3 is CSAGTGGLAEKLFF. CDR3 bases: TGCAGCGCCGGGACAGGGGGCCTCGCGGAAAAACTGTTTTTT.

Many counts were recorded for this clonotype. V and J are TRBV12-3 or TRBV12-4 and TRBJ1-2; the D is unclear. V lost 3 bases, J lost 4 bases, and 6 bases lay in between. The CDR3 spans 12 residues. The CDR3 bases are TGTGCCAGCAGTTTTAGCGGCTATGGCTACACCTTC. This gives the protein CASSFSGYGYTF.

Ten or more counts support this clonotype. V gene TRBV5-1 combines with J gene TRBJ2-1; TRBD2 is a possible D gene (5 bases). The CDR3 sequence is 16 residues long. Trimming removed 3 bases from V and 7 bases from J, with 20 bases in between. Germline V gene sequence: CDR1 SGHRS, CDR2 YFSETQ. The CDR3 DNA follows: TGCGCCAGCAGCTCGGGTCGGGAATACGTGGAGAATGAGCAGTTCTTC. Protein product: CASSSGREYVENEQFF. The variable domain in full, with the rest retrieved from reference TRBV5-1 and TRBJ2-1, is KAGVTQTPRYLIKTRGQQVTLSCSPISGHRSVSWYQQTPGQGLQFLFEYFSETQRNKGNFPGRFSGRQFSNSRSEMNVSTLELGDSALYLCASSSGREYVENEQFFGPGTRLTVL.

This clonotype has just a few counts. The chain's CDR3 is CASSTNGGRTDTQYF. CDR3 bases: TGTGCCAGCAGCACAAACGGGGGGCGCACAGATACGCAGTATTTT. The chain combines TRBV28 with TRBJ2-3; D possibly corresponds to TRBD2 (7 bases). V dropped 6 bases and J dropped 1 base, with 14 bases sitting between them. CDR3 length: 15 residues. Germline V gene lookup returns CDR1 MDHEN and CDR2 SYDVKM.